This T cell receptor (beta chain) was identified during a study of regulatory T cells in long-lasting Graves disease (dated by TCRdb to the early 2020s). Regarding the study in general: In the newly diagnosed Graves' disease group, patients had been taking antithyroid drugs for less than 3 months. Peripheral blood TCR sequencing and RNA sequencing compared persistent Graves' disease patients with newly diagnosed Graves' disease patients. The study was conducted in China and was registered as a clinical trial. A total of around 35 samples underwent TCR sequencing: roughly 13 from persistent and around 20 from newly diagnosed Graves' disease patients. Results the study describes overall, beyond this receptor: TRBV28, TRBJ1-2 and TRBJ2-5 were preferentially used in persistent disease, while TRBV20-1 and TRBJ2-1 were favored in newly diagnosed disease. Peripheral blood alone was examined, since thyroid tissue, which constituted the primary lesion, could not be accessed. Patients with persistent disease shared more public clonotypes (under 3,000) than newly diagnosed patients did (more than 900). Only the TCR beta chain was sequenced and analyzed. Lower TCR Shannon entropy and fewer highly expanded clones were observed in persistent Graves' disease patients than in newly diagnosed patients, which suggested clonal expansion. As a limitation, the authors acknowledged that the small sample size may reduce accuracy.

There are 14 amino acids in the CDR3, from cysteine to phenylalanine inclusive. Of the read, only the CDR3 DNA is kept; its 42 bases are in frame from base 1. Trimming takes 0 bases from V and 9 bases from J, and the germline ends sit 12 bases apart. CDR1 and CDR2 (DFQATT, SNEGSKA) derive from the germline V gene (reference sequence). In this sample, this clonotype turned up many times. Its specific antigen is unknown. No much larger clone is present one base from it, and per-base qualities are unavailable. What this sample's time point label stands for: newly diagnosed GD, antithyroid drugs for less than 3 months. For both TCR sequencing and RNA sequencing, RNA was extracted from PBMCs using TRIzol. The diagnosis of Graves' disease was made according to American Thyroid Association guidelines. Recruitment of patients was carried out at an endocrinology department in Xi'an, China. Each patient gave approximately 10 milliliters of peripheral blood, collected in an EDTA anticoagulant tube. PBMCs were isolated by Ficoll Paque Plus density gradient separation without further T cell sorting. An Agilent 2100 Bioanalyzer and agarose gel were used to assess RNA quality, and a NanoDrop 2000 was used to measure RNA concentration.

The library was made by multiplex PCR. Sequencing took place on an Illumina HiSeq 4000. TCR beta libraries were built with iRepertoire HTBI primers and Arm-PCR amplification of CDR3 regions. Before sequencing, the PCR products went through gel purification. In the paper's pipeline: Gene usage analysis of CDR3 amino acid clonotypes relied on the 60 or so TRBV and around 14 TRBJ segments identified across samples. COPE and FqMerger were used to merge filtered high-quality paired reads into contigs. BLAST was used to align contigs to IMGT TRBV, TRBD and TRBJ reference genes, and CDR3 was defined according to IMGT. Any clonotype with a frequency above 0.1% was classified as a highly expanded clone. Repertoire diversity was measured by Shannon entropy, and V-J evenness by the Gini coefficient. A clonotype found in more than one individual was treated as public. TCRdb handled the public reads itself, with Q25 trimming in fastp and clone calling in MiXCR, and kept productive beta chains. A single entry per CDR3 protein holds the most common genes and DNA from its merged rows. The V and J calls reflect TCRdb's pipeline rather than the authors' work. The sample table shows 380,000 or so distinct CDR3 sequences, and 15% to 20% are seen once. Clones ranked in the top ten supply around 21% of the sample.

This sample was shared with a second study, whose subject was T cells in Graves' hyperthyroidism and ophthalmopathy. From the second report: Graves' hyperthyroidism was defined as stable when no progression to ophthalmopathy occurred over 18 months of follow-up. The hyperthyroidism patients were between 18 and 65 years old and newly diagnosed, with a disease duration of less than 2 months. The study excluded patients with uncontrolled infections, other autoimmune diseases, pregnancy or lactation. Diagnoses relied on clinical symptoms, serum thyroxine and TRAb, thyroid ultrasound and orbital computed tomography. The first round of RT-PCR for the TCR CDR3 was performed with the HTBI primer set and the Qiagen OneStep RT-PCR kit. Most expanded thyroid clonotypes (frequency above 0.001) were also found in blood, which suggests that blood repertoires may mirror thyroid immune responses. Ophthalmopathy was separated from stable hyperthyroidism by a 13 V-J signature model, with roughly 88% sensitivity and about 81% specificity obtained in cross-validation and 80%/75% obtained in testing. In validation, the model predicted progression to ophthalmopathy with 55% to 71% sensitivity and 72.22% specificity, a median of around 6.6 months before onset. To identify TCR V-J signatures that set the groups apart, the researchers used a discovery cohort of 100 patients, made up of 43 with Graves' ophthalmopathy and some 55 with stable Graves' hyperthyroidism. Prospective prediction of ophthalmopathy was tested in an independent validation cohort of approximately 19 hyperthyroidism patients and around 16 patients who later progressed to ophthalmopathy. For training and testing, the roughly 93 patients in the discovery cohort were randomly divided in a 7:3 ratio. In addition, the study compared T-cell repertoires in thyroid tissue and in blood from six Graves' hyperthyroidism patients. Once sampling was done, hyperthyroidism patients were given methimazole at a starting dose of 30 mg daily, whereas ophthalmopathy patients were given high-dose intravenous methylprednisolone. Libraries were constructed in a second round of multiplex PCR, after which size selection and purification were carried out. Paired-end sequencing of the libraries was performed with 100 bp reads on an Illumina HiSeq2000. SOAPnuke was used to process the raw data, with reads discarded if the reads contained adapters or uncalled bases, had a mean Phred below 15, or lacked an exact constant-primer or identifier match. COPE v1.2.5 was used to merge high-quality paired reads, and clonotypes were defined as unique nucleotide sequences. MiTCR v1.1 was used to align the clonotypes against IMGT TRBV, TRBD and TRBJ reference segments. Only V-J combinations with frequency above 0.0001, covering about 99% of repertoires, were analysed. The TCS score was defined as F50 (clonal expansion) divided by E x V (chaos), with BLOSUM62-based TCRdist calculated between CDR3 peptides within each V-J. Welch's t-statistics and random forest reduced 514 V-J features to about 13, which were used in a naive Bayes classifier (R e1071). Sample size was not statistically predetermined, and blinding of investigators to group allocation was not performed. The paper describes TCR Vbeta CDR3 sequencing of 120 to 150 peripheral blood samples, made up of 43 ophthalmopathy patients, approximately 73 hyperthyroidism patients and approximately 17 progressor patients.

The material sequenced was peripheral blood mononuclear cells (PBMCs), taken at new diagnosis, from a patient treated with antithyroid drugs. This clonotype was sampled from a woman younger than 30 with Graves disease. Donor details come from another sample of the same person, matched by shared clones. The sequence is built from TRBV20-1 and TRBJ1-6, with the D segment identity uncertain. The DNA sequence reads TGCAGTGCTAGAGAGCGGGGTATTGGTTCACCCCTCCACTTT. This sequence encodes CSARERGIGSPLHF.